The 9 T cell receptor beta chains below were found in one sample sequenced in a study of CD8 T cells in ankylosing spondylitis listed by TCRdb under 2017. What the research found in general, with its limitations: A TCR beta motif made up of several highly homologous amino acid variants appeared to be characteristic of blood from ankylosing spondylitis patients.

Library construction relied on 5' RACE. Sequencing was performed on an Illumina HiSeq 2500. The public reads were reanalyzed by TCRdb: fastp trimming at Q25, MiXCR alignment, in-frame beta chains only. Each CDR3 protein gets just one entry, which takes the most common genes and DNA from the rows behind it. The sample has approximately 520,000 distinct CDR3 sequences on record, 5.3% of them singletons. The biggest ten clones account for under 4.5% of the sample. Their specific antigens are unknown. The material sequenced was blood, either unsorted or a sorted T cell fraction (not recorded which). These receptors came from a male donor with ankylosing spondylitis.

The sample holds many counts of this clonotype. This rearrangement joins TRBV15 to TRBJ2-5; D is ambiguous. Per germline, CDR1 LNHNV and CDR2 YYDKDF (reference sequence). The V gene lost 7 bases and the J gene lost 4 bases, with 4 bases spanning the gap. This CDR3 has 10 amino acids. As DNA, the CDR3 is TGTGCCACCACTCCAGAGACCCAGTACTTC. Protein: CATTPETQYF.

The V call is TRBV5-1, the J call TRBJ1-1; TRBD1 matches at 7 bases. CDR3 length: 15 residues. V was pared by 1 base and J by 6 bases, with 9 bases of the junction left unmatched. Germline V CDR1 and CDR2: SGHRS, YFSETQ. The DNA for the CDR3 is TGCGCCAGCAGCTTGAACCCTGGACAGGCGCCTGAAGCTTTCTTT. Translated, it gives CASSLNPGQAPEAFF.

This clonotype appeared many times. The chain carries TRBV4-2 and TRBJ1-3; perhaps TRBD1 as D (6 bases). Trimming left V 8 bases short and J 0 bases short, with 14 bases between. The germline gives CDR1 LGHNA, CDR2 YNFKEQ. The CDR3 length is 15 residues. CDR3 bases: TGTGCCAGCTTCCGGGGGGGGCTCTCTGGAAACACCATATATTTT. Amino acid sequence: CASFRGGLSGNTIYF.

This clonotype was observed a few times. This chain links TRBV5-1 with TRBJ2-2; D tentatively fits TRBD1 or TRBD2 (5 bases each). This CDR3 spans 15 amino acids. The germline V and J ends were trimmed by 4 bases and 4 bases, with 14 bases remaining between them. CDR1 is SGHRS and CDR2 is YFSETQ in the germline V gene. In DNA form, the CDR3 reads TGCGCCAGCAGCCCGCTGAGGGGTGGCACCGGGGAGCTGTTTTTT. Protein: CASSPLRGGTGELFF.

The chain recombines TRBV6-2 or TRBV6-3 with TRBJ1-3; no definite D call. This CDR3 has 16 residues. Trimming stripped 4 bases from V and 0 bases from J, with 13 bases between. Germline V lookup: CDR1 MNHEY, CDR2 SVGEGT. CDR3 residues: CASSSPPSSSGNTIYF. CDR3 nucleotides: TGTGCCAGCAGTTCACCGCCGTCGAGCTCTGGAAACACCATATATTTT.

The V and J genes are TRBV28 and TRBJ1-1; the D is unclear. This CDR3 is 12 amino acids long. V lost 6 bases, J lost 8 bases, and 13 bases lay in between. The V gene's germline CDR1 is MDHEN and CDR2 SYDVKM. CDR3 region: CASSNLVKEAFF. DNA of the CDR3: TGTGCCAGCAGCAATCTCGTTAAAGAAGCTTTCTTT.

This clonotype was seen at least ten times. The chain carries TRBV4-1 and TRBJ1-3, with D tentatively TRBD1 (6 bases). This CDR3 is 19 amino acids long. V was trimmed by 1 base and J by 0 bases, leaving 19 bases between them. Germline V gene lookup returns CDR1 MGHRA and CDR2 YSYEKL. The CDR3 sequence is CASSQGSARGLSSGNTIYF. The CDR3 bases are TGCGCCAGCAGCCAAGGATCGGCCAGGGGTTTATCCTCTGGAAACACCATATATTTT.

This clonotype was seen repeatedly, ten times or more. The chain recombines TRBV2 with TRBJ1-2, with a possible D match to TRBD1 (5 bases). The germline gives CDR1 SNHLY, CDR2 FYNNEI. The CDR3 loop spans 12 amino acids. Deletions cut 3 bases from V and 7 bases from J, with 9 bases between. This chain's CDR3 is CASSEEGFGYTF. The DNA for the CDR3 is TGTGCCAGCAGTGAGGAGGGGTTTGGCTACACCTTC. The entire variable domain, with the rest obtained from reference TRBV2 and TRBJ1-2, is as follows: EPEVTQTPSHQVTQMGQEVILRCVPISNHLYFYWYRQILGQKVEFLVSFYNNEISEKSEIFDDQFSVERPDGSNFTLKIRSTKLEDSAMYFCASSEEGFGYTFGSGTRLTVV.

This clonotype was observed many times. The gene calls are TRBV7-2 and TRBJ2-5, with 8 bases identical to TRBD1. Trimming at V came to 5 bases and at J to 5 bases, leaving 7 bases not matched to a gene. CDR3 size: 14 residues. The germline CDR1 and CDR2 sequences are SGHTA and FQGNSA. DNA for the CDR3: TGTGCCAGCAGCCCCCAGGGGGCTGGGGAGACCCAGTACTTC. The encoded protein is CASSPQGAGETQYF.